These 7 T cell receptor beta chains came from one sample sequenced in a study of blood T cells in healthy people across ages. For the second PCR, which ran for about 6 to 11 cycles, a sample-barcoded 5' primer and a J-beta primer mix were used. MiXCR, run by TCRdb on the 5' RACE reads, gives a single entry per CDR3 protein. Here the sample spans approximately 1.5 million distinct CDR3 sequences, 34% being singletons. The specimen was blood. Every receptor here comes from a woman aged 25 to 39 in good health.

This clonotype was picked up a small number of times. This chain joins TRBV28 and TRBJ1-6; D is uncertain. Trimming stripped 2 bases from V and 7 bases from J, with 12 bases between. This CDR3 has 15 residues. The germline gives CDR1 MDHEN, CDR2 SYDVKM. The CDR3 nucleotides are TGTGCCAGCAGTTTAAGGCCGGGTAGGAATTCACCCCTCCACTTT. Translating it yields CASSLRPGRNSPLHF.

This clonotype was counted between two and nine times. The rearrangement uses TRBV15 and TRBJ2-6; tentatively, D is TRBD1 (6 bases). The V end lost 5 bases, the J end lost 2 bases, and 25 bases lay between the germline ends. CDR1 LNHNV and CDR2 YYDKDF come from the germline V gene (reference sequence). The CDR3 is made up of 20 amino acids. This chain's CDR3 is CATSGRLTDSYLPGANVLTF. The CDR3 DNA sequence: TGTGCCACCAGCGGCAGACTCACGGACAGCTACCTTCCTGGGGCCAACGTCCTGACTTTC. The full variable domain, completed using reference TRBV15 and TRBJ2-6, is DAMVIQNPRYQVTQFGKPVTLSCSQTLNHNVMYWYQQKSSQAPKLLFHYYDKDFNNEADTPDNFQSRRPNTSFCFLDIRSPGLGDTAMYLCATSGRLTDSYLPGANVLTFGAGSRLTVL.

This clonotype was detected a few times. The genes are TRBV4-1 and TRBJ2-7; 7 bases map to TRBD2. There are 16 residues in the CDR3. Germline loops: CDR1 MGHRA, CDR2 YSYEKL. The V segment lost 4 bases and the J segment 0 bases; nucleotides outside the gene matches: 9. The CDR3 is CASSLGRGGGSYEQYF. The CDR3 nucleotides read TGCGCCAGCAGCCTAGGGAGAGGCGGGGGCTCCTACGAGCAGTACTTC.

The chain's CDR3 is CSVSLGRLDTQYF. The CDR3 bases are TGCAGCGTTTCCCTTGGAAGATTAGATACGCAGTATTTT. The J gene is TRBJ2-3, the V gene TRBV29-1, with D hard to call. Trimming shortened V by 5 bases and J by 5 bases, and 14 bases separated the two germline ends. Germline V gene lookup returns CDR1 SQVTM and CDR2 ANQGSEA. The CDR3 spans 13 residues.

The chain links TRBV7-6 to TRBJ1-1; unclear D gene. The CDR3 covers 13 residues. The V end lost 6 bases, the J end lost 2 bases, and 10 bases lay between the germline ends. The germline V gene encodes CDR1 SGHVS and CDR2 FNYEAQ. The CDR3 nucleotides read TGTGCCAGCAGTTACAGCAAAAACACTGAAGCTTTCTTT. It specifies CASSYSKNTEAFF.

The table lists this clonotype with many counts. This chain connects TRBV28 to TRBJ2-5; D may correspond to TRBD1 or TRBD2 (5 bases each). CDR1 and CDR2 (germline): MDHEN, SYDVKM. Trimming cost V 7 bases and J 7 bases, with 16 bases left between them. The CDR3 has 13 residues. The CDR3 loop is CASNRQRVGTQYF. The CDR3, as DNA: TGTGCCAGCAACCGACAGAGGGTCGGGACCCAGTACTTC. Full variable domain (remainder filled in from reference TRBV28 and TRBJ2-5): DVKVTQSSRYLVKRTGEKVFLECVQDMDHENMFWYRQDPGLGLRLIYFSYDVKMKEKGDIPEGYSVSREKKERFSLILESASTNQTSMYLCASNRQRVGTQYFGPGTRLLVL.

This clonotype was found a few times. The chain uses TRBV7-2 and TRBJ2-1; 9 nucleotides line up with TRBD1. Per germline, CDR1 SGHTA and CDR2 FQGNSA. With 7 bases clipped from V and 2 bases from J, the junction kept 3 bases outside the gene matches. The CDR3 runs 14 residues. The CDR3 nucleotides read TGTGCCAGCAACACAGGGGGCCCCTACAATGAGCAGTTCTTC. Translated: CASNTGGPYNEQFF.